Below, 29 T cell receptor beta chains from the same sample are listed, as sequenced in a study of post-analysis software for immune sequencing data. General study results and limits: Four or five TRBV segments were more frequent in patients than controls; TRBV5-6, TRBV5-1 and TRBV20-1 belonged to this group.

No antigens are known for them. Presence of unique molecular identifiers characterized the TCR beta cDNA libraries. TCRdb fed the PCR reads into MiXCR, producing one record per CDR3 protein. The sample carries roughly 410,000 distinct CDR3 sequences, 30% to 45% recorded once. The sequencing sample was made of blood. These receptors were collected from a girl between 5 and 17 years old with multiple sclerosis.

The rearrangement uses TRBV6-1 and TRBJ2-1; 9 nucleotides match TRBD1. Germline assignment: CDR1 MNHNS and CDR2 SASEGT. The trim removed 2 bases at V and 3 bases at J, leaving 5 bases unmatched. The CDR3 has 16 residues. The DNA of the CDR3 is TGTGCCAGCAGTGAATATAGGGACAGGGTCTACAATGAGCAGTTCTTC. Translated, it gives CASSEYRDRVYNEQFF.

This clonotype appeared once. V gene TRBV15 combines with J gene TRBJ1-6; unclear D gene. Germline V gene sequence: CDR1 LNHNV, CDR2 YYDKDF (reference sequence). The V end was cut by 2 bases, the J end by 11 bases, with 10 bases between. The CDR3 runs 13 residues. The CDR3 spells CATSRRSRAPLHF. CDR3 DNA sequence: TGTGCCACCAGCAGACGATCGAGGGCACCCCTCCACTTT.

The V call is TRBV19, the J call TRBJ2-5; 7 bases align to TRBD2. The CDR3 extends over 15 amino acids. The germline V gene encodes CDR1 LNHDA and CDR2 SQIVND (reference sequence). V shed 4 bases and J 2 bases; nucleotides not matched to a gene: 7. CDR3 DNA sequence: TGTGCCAGTAGTAGCGGGGGTCTCACTCAAGAGACCCAGTACTTC. Translation: CASSSGGLTQETQYF.

This chain links TRBV12-3 or TRBV12-4 with TRBJ2-7; D may be TRBD1 (6 bases). The CDR3 covers 14 residues. Between the trimmed V and J ends, which lost 4 bases and 1 base, there was a span of 11 bases. The CDR3 loop reads CASSSTTGSYEQYF. As DNA, the CDR3 is TGTGCCAGCAGTTCCACGACAGGATCCTACGAGCAGTACTTC.

The V and J genes are TRBV7-9 and TRBJ2-2; no reliable D call. V gave up 2 bases and J gave up 1 base, with 5 bases separating them. The CDR3 has 14 amino acids. The germline gives CDR1 SEHNR, CDR2 FQNEAQ (reference sequence). The CDR3 DNA reads as TGTGCCAGCAGCTTAAAAGAGAACACCGGGGAGCTGTTTTTT. Its protein product is CASSLKENTGELFF.

About this clonotype itself: One junction end does not reproduce the germline sequence, and a read error may be involved. CDR3 amino acids: CASSCRGSTDTRYF. The DNA of the CDR3 is TGTGCCAGCAGTTGTCGCGGGAGCACAGATACGCGGTATTTT. The genes are TRBV12-3 or TRBV12-4 and TRBJ2-3; TRBD2 matches 7 bases. This CDR3 region has 14 residues.

The rearrangement joins TRBV25-1 to TRBJ1-5; the D is unclear. V was cut by 0 bases and J by 3 bases, with 6 bases left in between. This CDR3 is 14 amino acids long. The germline V gene encodes CDR1 MGHDK and CDR2 SYGVNS. The CDR3 DNA is TGTGCCAGCAGTGAATATGGGATCAATCAGCCCCAGCATTTT. It encodes CASSEYGINQPQHF.

Notes on this clonotype: One junction end does not reproduce the germline sequence, and a read error may be involved. V and J are TRBV5-1 and TRBJ2-3; 9 bases are a match to TRBD1. The germline V gene encodes CDR1 SGHRS and CDR2 YFSETQ. The CDR3 sequence is 15 residues long. The CDR3 protein is CASRNGQGIGDTRYF. The CDR3 bases are TGCGCCAGCAGGAATGGACAGGGGATAGGAGATACGCGGTATTTT.

This clonotype appeared many times. V and J are TRBV5-1 and TRBJ2-1; D gene uncertain. Trimming cost V 3 bases and J 6 bases, with 7 bases left between them. Germline CDR1 and CDR2: SGHRS and YFSETQ. The CDR3 covers 12 residues. CDR3 sequence (DNA): TGCGCCAGCAGCTCGGGCGGCAATGAGCAGTTCTTC. Amino acid sequence: CASSSGGNEQFF.

This clonotype was seen once. The chain links TRBV4-2 to TRBJ2-3; D gene unclear. The CDR3 totals 13 residues. The germline CDR1 and CDR2 sequences are LGHNA and YNFKEQ. Trimming stripped 4 bases from V and 3 bases from J, with 8 bases between. The CDR3 nucleotides read TGTGCCAGCAGCCCGTCTTGGACAGATACGCAGTATTTT. Amino acids: CASSPSWTDTQYF.

This chain uses TRBV5-6 with TRBJ2-3, with TRBD1 matching 11 bases. CDR1 and CDR2 from the germline V gene are SGHDT and YYEEEE. The CDR3 is 14 residues long. Unmatched junction bases numbered 1, after V lost 2 bases and J lost 5 bases. The CDR3 loop reads CASSLGTGGDTQYF. The CDR3 nucleotides read TGTGCCAGCAGCTTAGGGACAGGGGGAGATACGCAGTATTTT. The full variable domain, completed using reference TRBV5-6 and TRBJ2-3, is DAGVTQSPTHLIKTRGQQVTLRCSPKSGHDTVSWYQQALGQGPQFIFQYYEEEERQRGNFPDRFSGHQFPNYSSELNVNALLLGDSALYLCASSLGTGGDTQYFGPGTRLTVL.

A few counts support this clonotype. V gene TRBV3-1 combines with J gene TRBJ1-1; D ambiguous. V lost 0 bases and J lost 2, with 10 bases in between. The CDR3 is made up of 15 amino acids. Germline assignment: CDR1 LGHDT and CDR2 YNNKEL (reference sequence). CDR3 sequence reads: CASSQESGINTEAFF. In DNA form, the CDR3 reads TGTGCCAGCAGCCAAGAATCCGGGATCAACACTGAAGCTTTCTTT. Full variable domain (outside the CDR3, taken from reference TRBV3-1 and TRBJ1-1): DTAVSQTPKYLVTQMGNDKSIKCEQNLGHDTMYWYKQDSKKFLKIMFSYNNKELIINETVPNRFSPKSPDKAHLNLHINSLELGDSAVYFCASSQESGINTEAFFGQGTRLTVV.

CDR3 in amino acids: CASRPQGSNQPQHF. In nucleotides, the CDR3 is TGTGCCAGCAGACCACAGGGATCAAATCAGCCCCAGCATTTT. This rearrangement joins TRBV6-5 to TRBJ1-5; a weak D match, TRBD1 (6 bases). This CDR3 is built from 14 residues. Trimming took 6 bases from V and 4 from J, leaving 13 bases between them. The germline gives CDR1 MNHEY, CDR2 SVGAGI.

The rearrangement uses TRBV5-1 and TRBJ1-2; 11 bases line up with TRBD1. Germline V lookup: CDR1 SGHRS, CDR2 YFSETQ. The CDR3 sequence is 15 residues long. V shed 5 bases and J 6 bases; nucleotides not matched to a gene: 9. CDR3: CASRNPGQGVNGYTF. Written as DNA, the CDR3 is TGCGCCAGCAGAAACCCGGGACAGGGGGTCAATGGCTACACCTTC.

J is TRBJ2-3 and V is TRBV7-2; the D is unclear. The germline gives CDR1 SGHTA, CDR2 FQGNSA. This CDR3 is 13 amino acids long. V shed 5 bases and J shed 3 bases, with 9 bases lying between them. CDR3 in amino acids: CASSRVRTDTQYF. In DNA form, the CDR3 reads TGTGCCAGCAGCCGGGTCAGAACAGATACGCAGTATTTT. Full variable domain (outside the CDR3, taken from reference TRBV7-2 and TRBJ2-3): GAGVSQSPSNKVTEKGKDVELRCDPISGHTALYWYRQSLGQGLEFLIYFQGNSAPDKSGLPSDRFSAERTGGSVSTLTIQRTQQEDSAVYLCASSRVRTDTQYFGPGTRLTVL.

This rearrangement joins TRBV19 to TRBJ1-5; no reliable D call. Looked up from germline, CDR1 is LNHDA and CDR2 is SQIVND (reference sequence). CDR3 length: 15 residues. V was shortened by 6 bases and J by 0 bases, with 12 bases between the two germline ends. The CDR3, as DNA: TGTGCCAGTAGCACCTTTGAGGGTAGCAATCAGCCCCAGCATTTT. This encodes CASSTFEGSNQPQHF. The full variable domain, in which reference TRBV19 and TRBJ1-5 provide the parts outside the CDR3, is DGGITQSPKYLFRKEGQNVTLSCEQNLNHDAMYWYRQDPGQGLRLIYYSQIVNDFQKGDIAEGYSVSREKKESFPLTVTSAQKNPTAFYLCASSTFEGSNQPQHFGDGTRLSIL.

The genes are TRBV5-1 and TRBJ1-2; D remains unclear. Deletions cut 0 bases from V and 13 bases from J, with 13 bases between. The CDR3 length is 12 residues. Germline V CDR1 and CDR2: SGHRS, YFSETQ. CDR3 nucleotide sequence: TGCGCCAGCAGCTTGGCCGGAACTGGGTTCACCTTC. This translates into CASSLAGTGFTF.

This clonotype was counted only a few times. The V and J genes are TRBV6-1 and TRBJ2-5; 9 bases match TRBD1. The CDR3 contains 15 residues. Trimming removed 3 bases from V and 4 bases from J; junction bases left unmatched: 6. Germline loops: CDR1 MNHNS, CDR2 SASEGT. CDR3 in amino acids: CASSDLGQGRETQYF. DNA for the CDR3: TGTGCCAGCAGTGACCTGGGACAGGGAAGAGAGACCCAGTACTTC.

This clonotype was seen repeatedly, ten times or more. V gene TRBV4-1 combines with J gene TRBJ2-1; TRBD1 matches at 7 bases. The V gene end was trimmed by 5 bases and the J gene end by 9 bases; junction bases not matched to a gene: 10. The CDR3 spans 14 residues. Looked up from germline, CDR1 is MGHRA and CDR2 is YSYEKL. The CDR3 sequence: CASSATQGRVEQFF. For the CDR3, the DNA is TGCGCCAGCAGCGCAACACAGGGGCGGGTTGAGCAGTTCTTC.

This clonotype occurred many times. V usage is TRBV12-3 or TRBV12-4 and J usage is TRBJ2-5; no clear D gene. The CDR3 is made up of 12 amino acids. The germline V and J ends were trimmed by 3 bases and 2 bases, with 4 bases remaining between them. The CDR3 nucleotides are TGTGCCAGCAGTTTTAGTCAAGAGACCCAGTACTTC. Amino acid sequence: CASSFSQETQYF.

The V and J genes are TRBV4-1 and TRBJ2-1; 11 bases align to TRBD1. Germline-derived CDR1 and CDR2 are MGHRA and YSYEKL. This CDR3 has 18 residues. The V gene end was trimmed by 1 base and the J gene end by 3 bases; junction bases not matched to a gene: 8. The CDR3 reads CASSQGTGGEAGYNEQFF. CDR3 DNA sequence: TGCGCCAGCAGCCAAGGGACAGGGGGCGAAGCGGGCTACAATGAGCAGTTCTTC.

This chain connects TRBV30 to TRBJ2-7, with D possibly being TRBD1 (5 bases). This CDR3 is 13 amino acids long. Germline CDR1 is GTSNPN and CDR2 is SVGIG (reference sequence). The V end was cut by 4 bases, the J end by 0 bases, with 10 bases between. CDR3 sequence reads: CAWKGQISYEQYF. The CDR3 DNA is TGTGCCTGGAAGGGGCAGATCTCCTACGAGCAGTACTTC.

This clonotype was seen just once. The V call is TRBV6-1, the J call TRBJ2-3, with a tentative D call TRBD2 (6 bases). Trimming removed 5 bases from V and 3 bases from J, with 12 bases in between. The CDR3 runs to 14 residues. Germline V gene sequence: CDR1 MNHNS, CDR2 SASEGT. This CDR3 reads CASSRAGPTDTQYF. The CDR3 DNA follows: TGTGCCAGCAGTCGAGCGGGTCCTACAGATACGCAGTATTTT.

The rearrangement links TRBV10-2 to TRBJ2-7, with 10 bases aligning to TRBD2. From germline, CDR1 is WSHSY and CDR2 SAAADI. The length of the CDR3 is 15 residues. The ends lost 3 bases at V and 2 bases at J; junction bases unmatched: 4. The CDR3 spells CASSELAGSTYEQYF. For the CDR3, the DNA is TGCGCCAGCAGTGAACTAGCGGGGTCAACCTACGAGCAGTACTTC.

This clonotype was detected a few times. The chain carries TRBV7-3 and TRBJ1-1, with 11 bases fitting TRBD1. Germline V CDR1 and CDR2: SGHTA, FQGTGA. The CDR3 sequence is 15 residues long. V lost 2 bases and J lost 4; bases outside the gene matches: 3. CDR3 residues: CASSLSGTGGTEAFF. CDR3 DNA: TGTGCCAGCAGCTTATCCGGGACAGGGGGCACTGAAGCTTTCTTT.

This clonotype was found a few times. The rearrangement links TRBV12-3 or TRBV12-4 to TRBJ1-2; the D gene is possibly TRBD1 (5 bases). Trimming cost V 4 bases and J 4 bases, with 10 bases left between them. This CDR3 is 13 amino acids long. The CDR3 region is CASSWGGGYGYTF. CDR3 DNA: TGTGCCAGCAGTTGGGGTGGGGGCTATGGCTACACCTTC.

The chain carries TRBV4-1 and TRBJ1-2; D is undetermined. The CDR3 loop spans 15 amino acids. Deletions cut 1 base from V and 7 bases from J, with 16 bases between. Looked up from germline, CDR1 is MGHRA and CDR2 is YSYEKL. CDR3 protein: CASSQGVGLSSGYTF. DNA of the CDR3: TGCGCCAGCAGCCAAGGGGTGGGTCTTTCGTCTGGCTACACCTTC.

The chain is built from TRBV29-1 and TRBJ2-1, with D possibly being TRBD2 (7 bases). The CDR3 has 16 amino acids. Trimming removed 5 bases from V and 5 bases from J, with 22 bases in between. Germline V gene lookup returns CDR1 SQVTM and CDR2 ANQGSEA. The CDR3 nucleotides read TGCAGCGTTAGGGGGGTGGCGGGGGTATACAACAATGAGCAGTTCTTC. Translation gives CSVRGVAGVYNNEQFF.

The CDR3 DNA reads TGTGCCAGCAGTTATATCAGGACAGGGAGCTCTGGAAACACCATATATTTT. Protein sequence: CASSYIRTGSSGNTIYF. This rearrangement joins TRBV6-6 to TRBJ1-3, with TRBD1 identical over 8 bases. Losses at the gene ends were 3 bases for V and 0 bases for J; bases not matched to a gene: 7. Per the germline V gene, CDR1 is MNHNY and CDR2 is SVGAGI (reference sequence). The CDR3 extends over 17 amino acids.